A selection of T cell receptor beta chains follows, all from one sample in a study of T cell responses to AZD1222 COVID-19 vaccine. Some clones are missing from TCRdb's copy, which holds only in-frame ones; the method was immunoSEQ multiplex PCR. The sample includes 95,000 to 100,000 clones, about 82% of them seen just once. The sample here was peripheral blood, taken on day 0 of AZD1222 vaccination. The origin of the receptors is an adult in good health. CDR3s include the opening cysteine and the closing phenylalanine or tryptophan. The D gene is left open where the match is weak. Size is stated for part of the rows, as once, few or many counts, or as a class when the clone is expanded.

TRBV2	TRBJ2-7	.	TRBD2	CASRKTSGAYEQYF	TGTGCCAGCAGAAAGACTAGCGGAGCCTACGAGCAGTACTTC
TRBV19	TRBJ1-4	.	TRBD1	CASSRQGFYEKLFF	TGTGCCAGTAGTCGACAGGGGTTTTACGAAAAACTGTTTTTT
TRBV5-1	TRBJ2-7	.	.	CASSLGGPGQYF	TGCGCCAGCAGCTTGGGGGGTCCAGGGCAGTACTTC
TRBV25-1	TRBJ1-2	.	TRBD1	CASSAPGTGGSYTF	TGTGCCAGCAGTGCCCCCGGGACAGGGGGCAGCTACACCTTC
TRBV21-1	TRBJ1-1	.	.	CASSKAGVNTEAFF	TGTGCCAGCAGCAAAGCCGGGGTGAACACTGAAGCTTTCTTT
TRBV15	TRBJ2-5	.	.	CATSGEQVPGETQYF	TGTGCCACCAGCGGAGAACAGGTCCCGGGGGAGACCCAGTACTTC
TRBV7-2	TRBJ1-2	.	TRBD1	CASSMDRGRGGYTF	TGTGCCAGCAGCATGGACAGGGGGCGAGGTGGCTACACCTTC
TRBV7-3	TRBJ2-3	.	.	CASSHFGGKADTQYF	TGTGCCAGCAGCCATTTTGGCGGGAAGGCAGATACGCAGTATTTT
TRBV7-9	TRBJ2-7	.	TRBD1	CASSDGQGALVEQYF	TGTGCCAGCAGCGACGGACAGGGAGCATTGGTGGAGCAGTACTTC
TRBV18	TRBJ1-1	.	.	CASSPPLQGSKNTEAFF	TGTGCCAGCTCACCACCACTGCAGGGCTCTAAGAACACTGAAGCTTTCTTT
TRBV12-3/TRBV12-4	TRBJ1-4	.	.	CASSLREKLFF	TGTGCCAGCAGTTTACGTGAAAAACTGTTTTTT
TRBV4-3	TRBJ2-7	.	TRBD2	CASSQGLAGNPYEQYF	TGCGCCAGCAGCCAAGGACTAGCGGGAAATCCCTACGAGCAGTACTTC
TRBV10-3	TRBJ2-7	.	.	CAISAQTYEQYF	TGTGCCATCAGTGCCCAGACCTACGAGCAGTACTTC
TRBV19	TRBJ1-2	.	.	CASAPRRGANYGYTF	TGTGCCAGTGCCCCAAGAAGAGGGGCTAACTATGGCTACACCTTC
TRBV5-6	TRBJ2-1	.	TRBD1	CASSLWTGGYNEQFF	TGTGCCAGCAGCTTATGGACAGGAGGTTACAATGAGCAGTTCTTC
TRBV28	TRBJ2-7	.	TRBD2	CASSPRTSGSYEQYF	TGTGCCAGCAGTCCCAGGACTAGCGGGAGCTACGAGCAGTACTTC
TRBV29-1	TRBJ2-3	.	TRBD2	CSADGLAGGPWGDTDTQYF	TGCAGCGCCGACGGACTAGCGGGAGGACCGTGGGGAGACACAGATACGCAGTATTTT
TRBV4-2	TRBJ1-5	.	.	CASSQDGGAGDNQPQHF	TGTGCCAGCAGCCAAGATGGGGGGGCAGGGGATAATCAGCCCCAGCATTTT
TRBV27	TRBJ2-1	.	.	CASSSLYNEQFF	TGTGCCAGCAGTTCTCTATACAATGAGCAGTTCTTC
TRBV7-3	TRBJ1-1	.	.	CASSLRADRRAFF	TGTGCCAGCAGCTTAAGGGCCGACAGGAGAGCTTTCTTT
TRBV3-1/TRBV3-2	TRBJ1-6	.	.	CASSQSRTTLHF	TGTGCCAGCAGCCAATCCCGGACGACCCTCCACTTT
TRBV25-1	TRBJ1-6	.	.	CASSHGNSPLHF	TGTGCCAGCAGTCACGGCAATTCACCCCTCCACTTT
TRBV4-2	TRBJ2-5	.	TRBD2	CASSLTRTSGQETQYF	TGTGCCAGCAGCCTTACCCGAACTAGCGGCCAAGAGACCCAGTACTTC
TRBV10-3	TRBJ1-5	.	.	CAISESTGFQPQHF	TGTGCCATCAGTGAGTCGACGGGTTTTCAGCCCCAGCATTTT
TRBV4-3	TRBJ2-5	.	TRBD2	CASSQELGGRHETQYF	TGCGCCAGCAGCCAAGAGTTGGGAGGGAGACACGAGACCCAGTACTTC
TRBV2	TRBJ2-1	.	.	CASRPSSSYNEQFF	TGTGCCAGCAGACCCTCGAGCTCCTACAATGAGCAGTTCTTC
TRBV28	TRBJ2-6	.	TRBD1	CASSLPTGGAGANVLTF	TGTGCCAGCAGTTTGCCGACAGGGGGCGCTGGGGCCAACGTCCTGACTTTC
TRBV2	TRBJ2-7	.	.	CASSGEGLPTYEQYF	TGTGCCAGCAGTGGGGAAGGCCTCCCTACCTACGAGCAGTACTTC
TRBV24-1	TRBJ1-5	.	.	CATSDPNQPQHF	TGTGCCACCAGTGACCCGAATCAGCCCCAGCATTTT
TRBV13	TRBJ2-2	.	.	CASSRSGVTGELFF	TGTGCCAGCAGCCGATCAGGGGTTACCGGGGAGCTGTTTTTT
TRBV18	TRBJ2-3	.	.	CASSPPGTDTQYF	TGTGCCAGCTCACCACCAGGCACAGATACGCAGTATTTT
TRBV3-1/TRBV3-2	TRBJ2-3	.	TRBD1	CASSYRQGASSTDTQYF	TGTGCCAGCAGCTACCGACAGGGGGCCTCTAGCACAGATACGCAGTATTTT
TRBV19	TRBJ2-3	.	TRBD2	CASSPLWTSGGITDTQYF	TGTGCCAGTAGTCCCTTATGGACTAGCGGGGGGATCACAGATACGCAGTATTTT
TRBV7-9	TRBJ1-6	once	.	CASSLDLGNSPLHF	TGTGCCAGCAGCTTAGATTTGGGTAATTCACCCCTCCACTTT
TRBV29-1	TRBJ1-2	.	TRBD1	CSVVRDRGQGYTF	TGCAGCGTTGTCAGGGACAGGGGGCAAGGCTACACCTTC
TRBV27	TRBJ2-7	.	TRBD2	CASSTLTPSGSYEQYF	TGTGCCAGCAGTACCCTGACTCCTAGCGGCTCCTACGAGCAGTACTTC
TRBV5-8	TRBJ1-1	once	.	CASSLGGLNTEAFF	TGTGCCAGCAGCTTAGGGGGGCTGAACACTGAAGCTTTCTTT
TRBV19	TRBJ2-5	.	.	CASSPQGRVGTQYF	TGTGCCAGTAGTCCGCAGGGACGGGTTGGGACCCAGTACTTC
TRBV4-1	TRBJ2-7	.	.	CASRRGGASEYEQYF	TGCGCCAGCAGAAGGGGCGGCGCGTCGGAGTACGAGCAGTACTTC
TRBV19	TRBJ1-1	few	.	CASSAGVITEAFF	TGTGCCAGTAGTGCAGGGGTTATCACTGAAGCTTTCTTT
TRBV11-2	TRBJ2-7	.	.	CASSLVRQAYEQYF	TGTGCCAGCAGCTTAGTAAGACAGGCCTACGAGCAGTACTTC
TRBV19	TRBJ1-5	.	.	CASSIDSSGQPQHF	TGTGCCAGTAGTATAGACAGCTCTGGTCAGCCCCAGCATTTT
TRBV28	TRBJ1-2	.	TRBD1	CASRVRGRKYGYTF	TGTGCCAGCAGGGTGAGGGGGCGCAAGTATGGCTACACCTTC
TRBV6-2/TRBV6-3	TRBJ2-1	.	TRBD2	CASSSGLGWNEQFF	TGTGCCAGCAGTTCTGGACTAGGTTGGAATGAGCAGTTCTTC
TRBV28	TRBJ1-3	once	.	CASSSRTSGNTIYF	TGTGCCAGCAGTTCCAGAACCTCTGGAAACACCATATATTTT